This T cell receptor (beta chain) was obtained from a study of cytomegalovirus exposure and HLA in healthy donors. The study ran its PCR with 60 Vbeta and 13 Jbeta primers. Profiled with immunoSEQ multiplex PCR; TCRdb holds only in-frame clones, not every one. Of under 200,000 clones in the sample, around 87% were seen once. Germline CDR1 MNHNS, CDR2 SASEGT. The CDR3 runs 14 residues. V shed 6 bases and J shed 0 bases, with 9 bases lying between them. Sequences were obtained from PBMCs. The V call is TRBV6-1, the J call TRBJ2-1, with a weak D call TRBD1 (6 bases). The receptor's source is a boy aged 2-15 years in good health and CMV-seronegative. The CDR3 region is CASRTGSSYNEQFF. CDR3 nucleotide sequence: TGTGCCAGCAGAACAGGGAGCTCCTACAATGAGCAGTTCTTC.